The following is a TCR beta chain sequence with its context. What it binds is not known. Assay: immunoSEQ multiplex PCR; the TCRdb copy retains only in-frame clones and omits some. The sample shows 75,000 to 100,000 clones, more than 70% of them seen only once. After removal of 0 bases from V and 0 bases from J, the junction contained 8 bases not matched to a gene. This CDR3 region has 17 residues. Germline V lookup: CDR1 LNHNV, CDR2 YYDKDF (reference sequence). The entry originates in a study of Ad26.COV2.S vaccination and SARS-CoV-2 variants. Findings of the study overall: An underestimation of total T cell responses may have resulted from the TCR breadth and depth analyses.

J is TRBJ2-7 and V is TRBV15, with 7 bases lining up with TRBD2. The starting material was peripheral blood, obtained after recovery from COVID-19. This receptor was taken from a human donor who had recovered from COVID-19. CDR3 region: CATSRDRASGSSYEQYF. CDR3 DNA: TGTGCCACCAGCAGAGACCGTGCTAGCGGTAGCTCCTACGAGCAGTACTTC.